This record covers a single TCR beta chain. Unmatched junction bases numbered 12, after V lost 7 bases and J lost 6 bases. This CDR3 is 15 amino acids long. Germline values: CDR1 SGDLS, CDR2 YYNGEE. The source of the sample is a study of shared clonotypes between healthy human individuals. Assay used: immunoSEQ multiplex PCR; TCRdb lists only in-frame clones, some missing. The top ten clones hold 0.1% to 0.15% of a sample with about 2 million clones, roughly 96% of them seen once. The sequence came from a man aged 18 to 30 in good health. The chain combines TRBV9 with TRBJ2-2, with TRBD1 matching 7 bases. The material sequenced was naive CD4+ T cells sorted from blood. Subset given: CD45RA+ positively selected. Here the CDR3 DNA reads TGTGCCAGCCACCGAGGGGGCCTCAGCCCCGGGGAGCTGTTTTTT. Translation gives CASHRGGLSPGELFF.